The 21 T cell receptor beta chains in this list originate from one sample, sequenced in a study of blood T cell repertoires in COVID-19. Libraries were prepared by immunoSEQ multiplex PCR; TCRdb keeps only in-frame clonotypes and omits some of them. The data show roughly 150,000 clones, about 80% seen once. Sequenced: PBMCs or T cells enriched from blood (not recorded which). The receptors were sampled from a man aged 45 to 65 in a cohort exposed to, infected with or recovered from COVID-19 (not recorded which).

V usage is TRBV4-3 and J usage is TRBJ2-1; D uncertain. The CDR3 sequence is 16 residues long. Between the trimmed V and J ends, which lost 0 bases and 0 bases, there was a span of 9 bases. Germline CDR1 is LGHNA and CDR2 is YSLEER. CDR3 amino acids: CASSQDSAVSYNEQFF. The CDR3 region has the DNA TGCGCCAGCAGCCAAGATTCGGCGGTCTCCTACAATGAGCAGTTCTTC.

This chain links TRBV5-1 with TRBJ2-3; possible D gene TRBD2, 7 bases. The CDR3 length is 15 residues. Germline V gene sequence: CDR1 SGHRS, CDR2 YFSETQ. V lost 1 base to trimming and J lost 5 bases, with 14 bases between them. The CDR3 region has the DNA TGCGCCAGCAGCTTGCGGGGGGCGCCCCAAGATACGCAGTATTTT. Amino acids: CASSLRGAPQDTQYF.

This chain links TRBV29-1 with TRBJ2-1; 10 nucleotides line up with TRBD1. The CDR3 runs to 15 residues. Germline V CDR1 and CDR2: SQVTM, ANQGSEA. Trimming took 1 base from V and 6 from J; bases not matched to a gene: 6. CDR3 protein: CSVEVGQGKGNEQFF. For the CDR3, the DNA is TGCAGCGTTGAAGTGGGACAGGGGAAGGGCAATGAGCAGTTCTTC.

The genes are TRBV9 and TRBJ2-3; 13 bases align to TRBD2. The V gene's germline CDR1 is SGDLS and CDR2 YYNGEE. V dropped 4 bases and J dropped 4; count of bases not matched to a gene: 3. The CDR3 totals 15 residues. The CDR3 loop is CASSHGTSGADTQYF. The CDR3, as DNA: TGTGCCAGCAGCCACGGGACTAGCGGGGCAGATACGCAGTATTTT.

This clone occurred once. The gene calls are TRBV7-2 and TRBJ2-2, with D possibly TRBD1 on 6 matching bases. This CDR3 has 16 residues. CDR1 SGHTA and CDR2 FQGNSA come from the germline V gene. Trimming pared 1 base from V and 4 bases from J, leaving 13 bases between. The CDR3 reads CASSLEAGVGTGELFF. CDR3 nucleotides: TGTGCCAGCAGCTTAGAGGCAGGGGTTGGCACCGGGGAGCTGTTTTTT.

This clone was seen a handful of times. This rearrangement joins TRBV7-9 to TRBJ1-2; the D gene is possibly TRBD1 (6 bases). CDR1 is SEHNR, CDR2 FQNEAQ, per germline (reference sequence). This CDR3 is 15 amino acids long. Trimming pared 5 bases from V and 3 bases from J, leaving 16 bases between. The CDR3 loop is CASSPTGGADYGYTF. The CDR3 coding sequence is TGTGCCAGCAGCCCCACGGGGGGGGCTGACTATGGCTACACCTTC.

The gene calls are TRBV29-1 and TRBJ1-5, with TRBD1 as a possible D gene (6 bases). Germline lookup yields CDR1 SQVTM and CDR2 ANQGSEA. Trimming removed 7 bases from V and 0 bases from J, with 16 bases in between. CDR3 length equals 15 residues. The CDR3 here is CSGEQGKVSNQPQHF. The CDR3 coding sequence is TGCAGCGGAGAACAGGGAAAAGTTAGCAATCAGCCCCAGCATTTT.

This chain links TRBV19 with TRBJ2-1; the match to TRBD2 covers 13 bases. This CDR3 region has 16 residues. Unmatched junction bases numbered 6, after V lost 5 bases and J lost 5 bases. Per germline, CDR1 LNHDA and CDR2 SQIVND (reference sequence). The CDR3 DNA sequence: TGTGCCAGTAGTCCAGGACTAGCGGGGGTCAACAATGAGCAGTTCTTC. It translates to CASSPGLAGVNNEQFF.

CDR3 DNA sequence: TGTGCCAGCCAAACTCCGGGACAGGGGGCGCATGGGGCCAACGTCCTGACTTTC. It translates to CASQTPGQGAHGANVLTF. The rearrangement links TRBV5-6 to TRBJ2-6, with TRBD1 matching over 12 bases. Germline V gene sequence: CDR1 SGHDT, CDR2 YYEEEE. The CDR3 has 18 residues. With 7 bases clipped from V and 3 bases from J, the junction kept 11 bases outside the gene matches.

The CDR3 DNA follows: TGCGCCAGCAGCTTGGTGGCCCACTACGAGCAGTACTTC. Its translation: CASSLVAHYEQYF. The rearrangement links TRBV5-1 to TRBJ2-7; no clear D. The germline V gene has CDR1 SGHRS and CDR2 YFSETQ. The CDR3 runs to 13 residues. Trimming removed 0 bases from V and 3 bases from J, with 7 bases in between.

This clone has just one count. V and J are TRBV5-1 and TRBJ2-3; tentatively, D is TRBD1 (6 bases). From germline, CDR1 is SGHRS and CDR2 YFSETQ. The CDR3 contains 14 residues. V lost 2 bases, J lost 0 bases, and 7 bases lay in between. As DNA, the CDR3 is TGCGCCAGCAGCTTAACAGGGAGCACAGATACGCAGTATTTT. Residues: CASSLTGSTDTQYF.

Only one count was recorded for this clone. This rearrangement joins TRBV3-1 (or the pseudogene TRBV3-2) to TRBJ1-2; TRBD1 matches at 8 bases. J gave up 9 bases and V 1 base, and 7 bases lay outside the gene matches. The CDR3 is 14 amino acids. CDR1 and CDR2 (germline): LGHDT, YNNKEL (reference sequence). In nucleotides, the CDR3 is TGTGCCAGCAGCCAAGCCCATGACAGGGGACGCTACACCTTC. The encoded protein is CASSQAHDRGRYTF.

V and J are TRBV24-1 and TRBJ2-7, with D possibly being TRBD2 (5 bases). The CDR3 runs to 11 residues. The V end lost 7 bases, the J end lost 6 bases, and 9 bases lay between the germline ends. The germline V gene encodes CDR1 KGHDR and CDR2 SFDVKD. CDR3 sequence reads: CATSQEGEQYF. CDR3 in DNA: TGTGCCACCAGCCAAGAGGGCGAGCAGTACTTC.

The chain couples TRBV30 to TRBJ1-5; TRBD1 might be the D (5 bases). Between the trimmed V and J ends, which lost 0 bases and 10 bases, there was a span of 13 bases. This CDR3 contains 13 residues. CDR1 is GTSNPN, CDR2 SVGIG, per germline (reference sequence). CDR3 nucleotides: TGTGCCTGGAGTGTAAAACGGGGGAGCCCCCAGCATTTT. The encoded protein is CAWSVKRGSPQHF.

This clone was counted between two and nine times. This rearrangement joins TRBV5-1 to TRBJ2-6; D remains unclear. V gave up 4 bases and J gave up 0 bases, with 8 bases separating them. The germline V gene has CDR1 SGHRS and CDR2 YFSETQ. The CDR3 runs 15 residues. CDR3 coding DNA: TGCGCCAGCAGCCACCCGAGCTCTGGGGCCAACGTCCTGACTTTC. Its translation is CASSHPSSGANVLTF.

The chain has TRBV11-3 and TRBJ2-1; D gene uncertain. V lost 1 base and J lost 4, with 5 bases in between. CDR1 and CDR2 (germline): SGHNT, YENEEA. CDR3 size: 13 residues. CDR3 sequence: CASSLGNYNEQFF. The CDR3 DNA sequence: TGTGCCAGCAGCTTAGGTAATTACAATGAGCAGTTCTTC.

This clone was picked up one time. The CDR3 DNA reads TGTGCCAGCAGCTGGGGGACTAGCGGGGTCTACGAGCAGTACTTC. It encodes CASSWGTSGVYEQYF. V gene TRBV7-9 combines with J gene TRBJ2-7; TRBD2 matches at 13 bases. Losses at the gene ends were 4 bases for V and 3 bases for J; bases not matched to a gene: 3. The CDR3 sequence is 15 residues long. Per the germline V gene, CDR1 is SEHNR and CDR2 is FQNEAQ (reference sequence).

This clone is a singleton in its sample. The DNA of the CDR3 is TGCGCCAGCAGCTCAGTGCTGGACACGGCAAACTACGAGCAGTACTTC. Translated, it gives CASSSVLDTANYEQYF. This chain connects TRBV5-1 to TRBJ2-7, with D tentatively TRBD1 (5 bases). CDR1 is SGHRS and CDR2 is YFSETQ in the germline V gene. V shed 3 bases and J shed 3 bases, with 19 bases lying between them. CDR3 length equals 16 residues.

This clone has a single count. The V call is TRBV6-5, the J call TRBJ1-4; D possibly corresponds to TRBD1 (6 bases). Per the germline V gene, CDR1 is MNHEY and CDR2 is SVGAGI. The CDR3 is 14 amino acids. V lost 4 bases and J 7 bases, leaving 13 bases between the germline ends. For the CDR3, the DNA is TGTGCCAGCAGTTCCCACAGGGACGTTGAAAAACTGTTTTTT. It translates to CASSSHRDVEKLFF.

This clone was found once. This CDR3 reads CASSYNPTSGRGYEQYF. The CDR3 DNA reads as TGTGCCAGCAGTTACAACCCTACTAGCGGGCGCGGGTACGAGCAGTACTTC. The chain combines TRBV6-2 or TRBV6-3 with TRBJ2-7; 9 bases are shared with TRBD2. CDR1 is MNHEY, CDR2 SVGEGT, per germline. V was clipped by 2 bases and J by 4 bases; unmatched bases: 12. This CDR3 has 17 amino acids.

V usage is TRBV5-1 and J usage is TRBJ2-1, with TRBD1 matching 8 bases. Germline V CDR1 and CDR2: SGHRS, YFSETQ. V lost 0 bases to trimming and J lost 5 bases; unmatched junction nucleotides: 7. This CDR3 region has 16 residues. The CDR3 spells CASSLAGTGQDNEQFF. The CDR3 nucleotides read TGCGCCAGCAGCTTGGCCGGGACAGGACAAGACAATGAGCAGTTCTTC.